A single T cell receptor (beta chain) is shown here with its context. A single record per CDR3 protein comes from TCRdb applying MiXCR to the RT-PCR reads. The sample comprises over 150,000 distinct CDR3 sequences, roughly 30% of which are singletons, and about 3.3% rests with the top ten. The CDR3 length is 11 residues. CDR1 and CDR2 (germline): SQVTM, ANQGSEA. Trimming took 7 bases from V and 9 from J; bases not matched to a gene: 3. This entry is derived from a study of patients and donors after allogeneic stem cell transplantation. This chain links TRBV29-1 with TRBJ2-1; 10 bases are a match to TRBD2. This sequence originates from a human donor who was either an allogeneic HSCT recipient or a stem cell or donor lymphocyte infusion donor (not recorded which). It is not recorded whose cells these are; they may come from a transplant donor. The material sequenced was blood, either unsorted or a sorted T cell fraction (not recorded which). The CDR3 bases are TGCAGCGGGGCTAGCGGGAGTGAGCAGTTCTTC. Protein sequence: CSGASGSEQFF.